Reported below is one T cell receptor (beta chain). Its antigen is unknown. No per-base quality is available; no much larger clone lies one base away. At one collaborating source in Seattle, patients were enrolled during active infection and were followed longitudinally through the course of disease. The collaborating institutions used their own protocols to collect whole blood in K2EDTA tubes. For TCRbeta analysis, collaborators shipped samples as frozen whole blood, isolated PBMCs, or DNA extracted from either of those sample types. TCRbeta CDR3 regions were amplified from genomic DNA by means of the immunoSEQ Assay, a bias-controlled multiplex PCR. On the study's bioinformatics: Within the assay, amplification of reference gene primers was used to estimate how many nucleated cells each sample contained. Sequence reads were collapsed and filtered to measure the absolute abundance of every unique TCRbeta CDR3 rearrangement. For each sample, productive Simpson clonality was calculated as the square root of Simpson's diversity index across productive rearrangements. This immuneACCESS table, as held by TCRdb, lists in-frame sequences with V and J called but not all clones. Of the missing ones, under half trace to an unresolved V gene in checked studies; the others have no known cause. V, J and clone size are taken as reported in that table, and D and trimming were inferred from the DNA itself. The sample table records 300,000 to 400,000 clones; less than 90% of these occur just once. Just over 7% of the sample belongs to the ten largest clones.

The record originates from a study of blood T cell repertoires in COVID-19 (dated by TCRdb to between 2020 and 2021). About the full investigation: The collaborator samples originated in the United States, Italy and Spain and spanned the acute and convalescent phases of COVID-19. The prospective study material was composed of cDNA or gDNA derived from T cells, B-cell-depleted T cells, or PBMCs. The dataset comprised deeply sampled blood TCRbeta repertoires from subjects exposed to, actively infected with, or recovered from COVID-19. A freely available public database, intended as a resource for researchers studying the immune response to SARS-CoV-2, is where the repertoires were released. The samples were drawn from the first 160 participants of the ongoing ImmuneRACE study and from under 1,500 subjects provided by 6 global collaborators. The sample metadata nearly always contained a de-identified subject ID, COVID-19 status, age in years and sex. Where available, HLA class I and class II types were obtained from metadata supplied by the sample provider rather than from assay-based typing. Results and caveats for the whole study, not just this receptor: Clinical and demographic metadata were provided uncurated, with the amount varying by source and participant.

The V and J ends are trimmed by 7 bases and 7 bases, leaving 11 bases between them. From the germline V gene, CDR1 is MGHDK and CDR2 is SYGVNS. The CDR3 runs 13 amino acids, cysteine and phenylalanine included. Just the 39-base CDR3 DNA is kept, in frame starting at base 1. The V and J segments used are TRBV25-1 and TRBJ1-6, and possibly TRBD1, on 5 matching bases. Source material: peripheral blood. This TCR was recovered from a woman in her sixties with COVID-19, enrolled during active disease. The CDR3 here reads CASTAGPNSPLHF. The DNA sequence is given as TGTGCCAGCACGGCAGGGCCAAATTCACCCCTCCACTTT.